The clone carrying this T cell receptor beta chain was seen a handful of times. The antigen is undetermined. The data derive from a study of human T cells and chemical hapten exposure. Across the whole study: Alopecia areata, totalis and universalis patients, mostly female, were included. Minor pooled library volume differences mainly drove per-sample TCR yield variation. Overall study findings and caveats: Compared with pre-sensitization or healthy control sets, expanded TCRs clustered more.

Time point given: pre-sensitization, week 0. Noted treatment: therapeutic diphenylcyclopropenone sensitization with weekly scalp DPC. Whole blood, unfractionated, served as the material for total RNA extraction. V lost 5 bases and J lost 3, with 15 bases in between. The CDR3 is 15 amino acids. Germline V gene lookup returns CDR1 SEHNR and CDR2 FQNEAQ (reference sequence). The library put unique molecular identifiers onto individual cDNA molecules. TCRdb passed the RACE reads through MiXCR, listing each CDR3 protein once. Seen here are approximately 50,000 distinct CDR3 sequences, around a tenth observed once, and the top ten hold more than 9%.

The TCR originated in a woman younger than 45 with alopecia areata. Some clones in this sample may be carry-over from other donors' samples. The chain couples TRBV7-9 to TRBJ2-3, with D perhaps matching TRBD1 or TRBD2 (5 bases each). The input for sequencing was whole blood, taken in connection with sensitization to the hapten diphenylcyclopropenone (DPC). The CDR3 coding sequence is TGTGCCAGCAGCCCGCTATGGGGGAGAACAGATACGCAGTATTTT. Its protein product is CASSPLWGRTDTQYF.